The 4 T cell receptor beta chains below all came from one sample that was sequenced in a study of blood T cell repertoires in COVID-19. Using immunoSEQ multiplex PCR, the repertoire was profiled, and TCRdb retains in-frame clones only, with some absent. Of 30,000 to 40,000 clones in the sample, 70% to 90% were seen once. Source material: peripheral blood. The receptor set was obtained from a man in his 70s with active COVID-19.

The chain recombines TRBV7-2 with TRBJ1-2; 9 positions agree with TRBD1. CDR1 and CDR2 from the germline V gene are SGHTA and FQGNSA. V gave up 6 bases and J gave up 14 bases; unmatched junction bases: 13. This CDR3 is built from 13 residues. CDR3 bases: TGTGCCAGCAGGACCGCCGGGACAGGGCCCCAGACCTTC. It encodes CASRTAGTGPQTF.

In DNA form, the CDR3 reads TGTGCCAGCAGCTTAGCGCTAGCGGGATCTTACAATGAGCAGTTCTTC. This codes for CASSLALAGSYNEQFF. This chain uses TRBV7-2 with TRBJ2-1, with 9 nucleotides matching TRBD2. Germline-derived CDR1 and CDR2 are SGHTA and FQGNSA. The CDR3 length is 16 residues. Trimming cost V 0 bases and J 4 bases; bases outside gene matches: 4.

This chain uses TRBV7-2 with TRBJ2-7, with 10 bases fitting TRBD2. V was pared by 5 bases and J by 2 bases, with 9 bases of the junction left unmatched. Germline CDR1 and CDR2: SGHTA and FQGNSA. There are 16 residues in the CDR3. In DNA, the CDR3 is TGTGCCAGCAGCACTCGGACTAGCGGAAGAACCTACGAGCAGTACTTC. Its protein product is CASSTRTSGRTYEQYF.

The V gene is TRBV5-1, the J gene TRBJ2-3; D unclear. Germline V lookup: CDR1 SGHRS, CDR2 YFSETQ. Trimming stripped 4 bases from V and 2 bases from J, with 17 bases between. This CDR3 comprises 16 residues. CDR3 residues: CASSPVGEEDTDTQYF. In nucleotides, the CDR3 is TGCGCCAGCAGCCCGGTAGGTGAGGAAGACACAGATACGCAGTATTTT. Using reference TRBV5-1 and TRBJ2-3 for the parts outside the CDR3, the full variable domain is KAGVTQTPRYLIKTRGQQVTLSCSPISGHRSVSWYQQTPGQGLQFLFEYFSETQRNKGNFPGRFSGRQFSNSRSEMNVSTLELGDSALYLCASSPVGEEDTDTQYFGPGTRLTVL.